One and the same sample provided the 13 T cell receptor beta chains below, sequenced in a study of CD8 T cells in Susac syndrome. A quantity of roughly 0.5 to 1 ug RNA underwent reverse transcription using random hexamers. TCRdb re-derived calls from the immunoSEQ multiplex PCR reads in MiXCR, one entry per CDR3 protein. The table lists fewer than 150,000 distinct CDR3 sequences, roughly 93% of them singletons. Material: CD4+ T cells from PBMCs. All receptors derive from a human donor with multiple sclerosis.

J is TRBJ1-1 and V is TRBV28, with unresolved D. CDR3 length equals 11 residues. The germline V gene encodes CDR1 MDHEN and CDR2 SYDVKM. Trimming removed 4 bases from V and 11 bases from J, with 11 bases in between. The CDR3 reads CASSSGYKAFF. The CDR3 DNA reads TGTGCCAGCAGTTCCGGATACAAGGCTTTCTTT.

The chain employs TRBV2 and TRBJ1-6, with TRBD1 as a possible D gene (5 bases). V gave up 4 bases and J gave up 5 bases, with 15 bases separating them. The CDR3 loop spans 16 amino acids. CDR1 and CDR2 from the germline V gene are SNHLY and FYNNEI. The CDR3 region has the DNA TGTGCCAGCAGTGGTCAAGCGACAGATAATAATTCACCCCTCCACTTT. Its translation is CASSGQATDNNSPLHF.

CDR3 in DNA: TGTGCCAGCAGTGAATGGTCGGGGGGGACGGGTGAGCAGTTCTTC. It specifies CASSEWSGGTGEQFF. This sequence joins TRBV2 and TRBJ2-1; 8 nucleotides match TRBD2. There are 15 residues in the CDR3. V gave up 2 bases and J gave up 9 bases; unmatched junction bases: 9. In germline, CDR1 is SNHLY, CDR2 FYNNEI.

This clonotype was observed a single time. This chain links TRBV7-9 with TRBJ2-3; tentatively, D is TRBD2 (5 bases). The length of the CDR3 is 14 residues. V lost 1 base, J lost 2 bases, and 7 bases lay in between. Germline V gives CDR1 SEHNR, CDR2 FQNEAQ (reference sequence). The CDR3 reads CASSLGGLTDTQYF. DNA of the CDR3: TGTGCCAGCAGCTTAGGCGGACTCACAGATACGCAGTATTTT.

The V call is TRBV24-1, the J call TRBJ1-5; 9 bases are shared with TRBD1. V shed 7 bases, J shed 7 bases, and the junction held 4 bases outside the gene matches. From germline, CDR1 is KGHDR and CDR2 SFDVKD. The CDR3 extends over 13 amino acids. DNA of the CDR3: TGTGCCACCAGCCGACAGGGGGGCCAGCCCCAGCATTTT. It translates to CATSRQGGQPQHF.

This chain connects TRBV7-2 to TRBJ2-1, with 11 bases identical to TRBD2. Germline trimming cut 3 bases from V and 7 bases from J; bases unmatched to any gene: 8. The germline V gene has CDR1 SGHTA and CDR2 FQGNSA. CDR3 length: 16 amino acids. The chain's CDR3 is CASSFIAGGTRNEQFF. CDR3 nucleotides: TGTGCCAGCAGCTTCATAGCGGGGGGGACTAGAAATGAGCAGTTCTTC.

The V gene is TRBV11-3, the J gene TRBJ2-1; D may match TRBD1 or TRBD2 (7 bases each). V was trimmed by 3 bases and J by 10 bases, leaving 13 bases between them. This CDR3 is 13 amino acids long. Germline assignment: CDR1 SGHNT and CDR2 YENEEA. Here the CDR3 reads CASSLAGGDEQFF. The CDR3 bases are TGTGCCAGCAGCTTGGCAGGGGGGGACGAGCAGTTCTTC.

The chain carries TRBV6-5 and TRBJ2-6, with TRBD1 matching over 8 bases. The CDR3 has 17 residues. Trimming at V came to 2 bases and at J to 2 bases, leaving 5 bases not matched to a gene. Germline V CDR1 and CDR2: MNHEY, SVGAGI. CDR3 sequence (DNA): TGTGCCAGCAGTTACCAGGGGGCGCCGGCTGGGGCCAACGTCCTGACTTTC. This codes for CASSYQGAPAGANVLTF.

This rearrangement joins TRBV19 to TRBJ1-2, with TRBD1 matching 9 bases. The CDR3 runs to 16 residues. Germline CDR1 reads LNHDA; CDR2 reads SQIVND (reference sequence). Germline trimming cut 0 bases from V and 6 bases from J; bases unmatched to any gene: 8. CDR3 nucleotide sequence: TGTGCCAGTAGTATAGATCAGGACAGGGGTTGGAATGGCTACACCTTC. Translated, it gives CASSIDQDRGWNGYTF.

Only one count was recorded for this clonotype. The J gene is TRBJ1-2, the V gene TRBV5-1, with D possibly matching TRBD1 (5 bases). The CDR3 runs 13 residues. The germline V and J ends were trimmed by 3 bases and 8 bases, with 14 bases remaining between them. Germline V CDR1 and CDR2: SGHRS, YFSETQ. CDR3 sequence reads: CASSSPDGGGYTF. The DNA of the CDR3 is TGCGCCAGCAGCTCTCCGGACGGGGGAGGCTACACCTTC.

The chain joins TRBV20-1 to TRBJ2-3; no clear D gene. The V end lost 6 bases, the J end lost 6 bases, and 16 bases lay between the germline ends. CDR1 is DFQATT, CDR2 SNEGSKA, per germline (reference sequence). This CDR3 is 13 amino acids long. DNA for the CDR3: TGCAGTGCCCCGGTCCCTCCTACGGATACGCAGTATTTT. The encoded protein is CSAPVPPTDTQYF.

The chain recombines TRBV20-1 with TRBJ2-3; maybe TRBD1 (5 bases). Germline-derived CDR1 and CDR2 are DFQATT and SNEGSKA (reference sequence). The CDR3 covers 15 residues. V was clipped by 0 bases and J by 1 base, with 11 bases between them. The chain's CDR3 is CSARDPGSGTDTQYF. The CDR3 nucleotides read TGCAGTGCTAGAGATCCAGGGTCTGGCACAGATACGCAGTATTTT.

The rearrangement links TRBV7-9 to TRBJ1-2; D is perhaps TRBD1 (6 bases). CDR1 SEHNR and CDR2 FQNEAQ come from the germline V gene (reference sequence). CDR3 length: 13 residues. Deletions cut 8 bases from V and 4 bases from J, with 14 bases between. CDR3 in amino acids: CASGDLGAYGYTF. As DNA, the CDR3 is TGTGCCAGCGGGGACCTGGGGGCCTATGGCTACACCTTC.